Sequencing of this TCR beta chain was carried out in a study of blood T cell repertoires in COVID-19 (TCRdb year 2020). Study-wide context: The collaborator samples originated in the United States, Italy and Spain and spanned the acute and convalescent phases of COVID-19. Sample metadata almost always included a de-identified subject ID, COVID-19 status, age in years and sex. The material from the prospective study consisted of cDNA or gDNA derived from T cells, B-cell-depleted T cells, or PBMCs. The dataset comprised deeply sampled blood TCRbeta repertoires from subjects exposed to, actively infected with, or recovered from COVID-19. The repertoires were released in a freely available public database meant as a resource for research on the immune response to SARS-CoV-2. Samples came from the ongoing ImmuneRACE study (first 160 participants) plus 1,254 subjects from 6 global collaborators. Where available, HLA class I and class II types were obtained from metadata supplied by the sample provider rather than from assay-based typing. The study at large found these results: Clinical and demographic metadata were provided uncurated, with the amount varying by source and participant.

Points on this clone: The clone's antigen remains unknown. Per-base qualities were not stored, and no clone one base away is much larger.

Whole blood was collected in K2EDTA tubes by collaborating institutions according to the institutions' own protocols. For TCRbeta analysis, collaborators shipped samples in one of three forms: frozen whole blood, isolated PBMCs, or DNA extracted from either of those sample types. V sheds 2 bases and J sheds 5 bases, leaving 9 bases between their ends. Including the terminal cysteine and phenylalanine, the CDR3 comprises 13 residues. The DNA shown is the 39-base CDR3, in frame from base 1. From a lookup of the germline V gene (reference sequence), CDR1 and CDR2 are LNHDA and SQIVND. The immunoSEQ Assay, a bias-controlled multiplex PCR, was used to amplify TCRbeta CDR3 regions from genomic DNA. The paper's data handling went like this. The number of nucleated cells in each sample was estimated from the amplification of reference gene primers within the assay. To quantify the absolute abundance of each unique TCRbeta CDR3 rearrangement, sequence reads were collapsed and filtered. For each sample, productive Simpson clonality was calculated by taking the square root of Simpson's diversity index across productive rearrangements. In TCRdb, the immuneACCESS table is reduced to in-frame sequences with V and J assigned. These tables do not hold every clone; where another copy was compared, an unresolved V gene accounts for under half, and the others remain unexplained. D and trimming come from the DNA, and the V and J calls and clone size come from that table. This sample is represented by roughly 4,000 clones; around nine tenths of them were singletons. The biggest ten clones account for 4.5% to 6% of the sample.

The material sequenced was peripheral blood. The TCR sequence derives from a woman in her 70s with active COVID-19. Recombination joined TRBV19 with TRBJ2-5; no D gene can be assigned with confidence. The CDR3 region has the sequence CASSIQIGETQYF. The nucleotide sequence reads TGTGCCAGTAGTATACAAATCGGGGAGACCCAGTACTTC. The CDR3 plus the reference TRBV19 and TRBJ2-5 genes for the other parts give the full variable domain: DGGITQSPKYLFRKEGQNVTLSCEQNLNHDAMYWYRQDPGQGLRLIYYSQIVNDFQKGDIAEGYSVSREKKESFPLTVTSAQKNPTAFYLCASSIQIGETQYFGPGTRLLVL.